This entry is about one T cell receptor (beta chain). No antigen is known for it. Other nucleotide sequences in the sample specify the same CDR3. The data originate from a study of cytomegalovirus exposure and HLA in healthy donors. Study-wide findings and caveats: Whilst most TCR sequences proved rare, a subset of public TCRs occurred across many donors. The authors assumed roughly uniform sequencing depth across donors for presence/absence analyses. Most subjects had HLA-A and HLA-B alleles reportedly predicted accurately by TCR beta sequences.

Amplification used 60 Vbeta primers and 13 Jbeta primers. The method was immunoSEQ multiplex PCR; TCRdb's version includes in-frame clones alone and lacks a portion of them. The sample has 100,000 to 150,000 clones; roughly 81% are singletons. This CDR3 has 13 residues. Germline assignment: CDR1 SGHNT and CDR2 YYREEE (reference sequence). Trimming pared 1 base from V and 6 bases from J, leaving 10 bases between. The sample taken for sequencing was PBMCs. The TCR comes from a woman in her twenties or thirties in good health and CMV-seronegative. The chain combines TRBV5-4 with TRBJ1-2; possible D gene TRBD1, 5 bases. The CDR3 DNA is TGTGCCAGCAGCTTGCAGGGTGCGGATGGCTACACCTTC. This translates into CASSLQGADGYTF.